Here is one T cell receptor beta chain with its context. Its antigen is as yet unknown. It was with a sample-barcoded 5' primer and a J-beta primer mix that a second PCR of roughly 7 to 12 cycles was run. Via MiXCR, TCRdb re-called the 5' RACE reads, giving one row per CDR3 protein. The sample has more than 900,000 distinct CDR3 sequences, about 25% seen once. The sample originates from a study of blood T cells in healthy people across ages. Notes on the study in general: The fall in TCR beta diversity per million T cells was roughly linear with age.

Isolation recovered at least 6 million PBMCs from every sample. This CDR3 contains 11 residues. Germline V gene sequence: CDR1 MNHNY, CDR2 SVGAGI (reference sequence). With 8 bases removed from V and 6 bases from J, the gap between germline ends came to 10 bases. This sample was shared with a second study, whose subject was T cells of mothers and their children.

V and J are TRBV6-6 and TRBJ1-2; D gene ambiguous. The receptor was derived from a girl aged 2 to 9 in good health. Material: blood. The CDR3 loop reads CASGPQDGYTF. The CDR3 DNA reads TGTGCCAGCGGGCCCCAAGATGGCTACACCTTC.